This record looks at one T cell receptor (beta chain) sequence and its context. Its antigen is not known. V was pared by 5 bases and J by 4 bases, with 6 bases of the junction left unmatched. This CDR3 has 15 amino acids. CDR1 and CDR2 from the germline V gene are LNHDA and SQIVND (reference sequence). The sample comes from a study of neoadjuvant nivolumab and ipilimumab in lung cancer. Study background: Nivolumab 3 mg/kg was given days 1, 15 and 29, plus ipilimumab 1 mg/kg day 1 in combination. Study results and caveats: Resected-tumor TCR richness correlated positively with pretherapy blood richness. Only a small number of samples underwent TCR sequencing. Pathologic regression was not significantly tied to TCR clonality.

Repertoires were generated with immunoSEQ multiplex PCR, while TCRdb's copy carries only in-frame clones and drops some. The data contain tens of thousands of clones, approximately 90% of them singletons. The source material was blood, sampled before neoadjuvant nivolumab, alone or with ipilimumab. The sequence was obtained from an adult with non-small cell lung cancer. Some clones in this sample may be carry-over from other donors' samples. This rearrangement joins TRBV19 to TRBJ1-5; 9 bases align to TRBD1. The CDR3 loop reads CASSVTGGLNQPQHF. For the CDR3, the DNA is TGTGCCAGTAGTGTCACAGGGGGCTTGAATCAGCCCCAGCATTTT.